The next 13 T cell receptor beta chains were all read from a single sample in a study of shared clonotypes between healthy human individuals. TCRdb's copy holds only in-frame clones and misses some; the assay was immunoSEQ multiplex PCR. The table records under 2.5 million clones, roughly 90% of them present only once. Sequenced input: naive CD4+ T cells from PBMCs. Subset defined: CD45RA+ positively selected. The receptors stem from a man aged 18 to 30 in good health. Some clones in this sample may be carry-over from other donors' samples.

This clone was recorded only once. The same CDR3 can be traced to other DNA sequences in this sample. The chain carries TRBV9 and TRBJ2-1, with 8 bases aligning to TRBD2. CDR3 length equals 15 residues. The trim removed 2 bases at V and 2 bases at J, leaving 3 bases unmatched. CDR1 is SGDLS and CDR2 is YYNGEE in the germline V gene. The CDR3 is CASSVTSGPYNEQFF. The CDR3 bases are TGTGCCAGCAGCGTTACTAGCGGTCCCTACAATGAGCAGTTCTTC. The full variable domain, with the rest looked up from reference TRBV9 and TRBJ2-1, is DSGVTQTPKHLITATGQRVTLRCSPRSGDLSVYWYQQSLDQGLQFLIQYYNGEERAKGNILERFSAQQFPDLHSELNLSSLELGDSALYFCASSVTSGPYNEQFFGPGTRLTVL.

The chain links TRBV2 to TRBJ2-5; the D gene is possibly TRBD1 (6 bases). Trimming stripped 3 bases from V and 5 bases from J, with 16 bases between. Germline CDR1 is SNHLY and CDR2 is FYNNEI. The CDR3 is 15 residues long. As DNA, the CDR3 is TGTGCCAGCAGTGATAGAGCGTCTAGGGGGGAGACCCAGTACTTC. Translated, it gives CASSDRASRGETQYF.

The chain uses TRBV28 and TRBJ2-7; possibly TRBD1 or TRBD2 for D (7 bases each). Trimming took off 5 bases at V and 4 bases at J, with 18 bases between the two ends. Germline loops: CDR1 MDHEN, CDR2 SYDVKM. This CDR3 is 15 amino acids long. CDR3 nucleotides: TGTGCCAGCAGTACCCCACAGGGGAGGGGATACGAGCAGTACTTC. It encodes CASSTPQGRGYEQYF.

This sequence joins TRBV2 and TRBJ2-7; D gene ambiguous. Per germline, CDR1 SNHLY and CDR2 FYNNEI. With 10 bases removed from V and 0 bases from J, the gap between germline ends came to 16 bases. CDR3 size: 14 residues. In DNA form, the CDR3 reads TGTGCCAACCGGCTCGAGACCCTCTCCTACGAGCAGTACTTC. Protein sequence: CANRLETLSYEQYF.

The genes are TRBV7-6 and TRBJ2-7, with 7 bases that match TRBD2. The CDR3 contains 12 residues. CDR1 and CDR2 from the germline V gene are SGHVS and FNYEAQ. J lost 0 bases, V lost 7 bases, and 0 bases had no gene match. CDR3 protein: CASTSGSYEQYF. CDR3 in DNA: TGTGCCAGCACTAGCGGCTCCTACGAGCAGTACTTC.

Turning to this clone: A junction end diverges from the germline sequence, so it may reflect a read error. CDR3 DNA: TGCAGTCCTAGGGGCGGTTACGAGCAGTACTTC. Its translation: CSPRGGYEQYF. The V and J genes are TRBV20-1 and TRBJ2-7; D might be TRBD1 (5 bases). The CDR3 is 11 amino acids. CDR1 is DFQATT and CDR2 is SNEGSKA in the germline V gene (reference sequence).

The CDR3 DNA follows: TGTGCCAGCAGTGTACCGGGACAGGGCTCTTGGGAGACCCAGTACTTC. It is translated as CASSVPGQGSWETQYF. The chain employs TRBV28 and TRBJ2-5; 9 bases line up with TRBD1. After removal of 5 bases from V and 5 bases from J, the junction contained 12 bases not matched to a gene. The CDR3 has 16 amino acids. CDR1 is MDHEN, CDR2 SYDVKM, per germline.

V usage is TRBV11-2 and J usage is TRBJ2-3; 7 bases are shared with TRBD1. Losses at the gene ends were 4 bases for V and 1 base for J; bases not matched to a gene: 5. This CDR3 spans 15 amino acids. Germline V lookup: CDR1 SGHAT, CDR2 FQNNGV. The CDR3 DNA is TGTGCCAGCAGCTCCACAGGGGTAGGCACAGATACGCAGTATTTT. As protein: CASSSTGVGTDTQYF.

The chain carries TRBV13 and TRBJ2-2; tentatively, D is TRBD1 (5 bases). V was trimmed by 3 bases and J by 5 bases, leaving 7 bases between them. CDR1 and CDR2 (germline): PRHDT, FYEKMQ (reference sequence). The CDR3 contains 13 residues. The CDR3 coding sequence is TGTGCCAGCAGCTTCAGACAGACCGGGGAGCTGTTTTTT. Translating gives CASSFRQTGELFF.

The rearrangement uses TRBV6-5 and TRBJ2-7; D remains ambiguous. CDR3 length: 14 amino acids. Germline CDR1 is MNHEY and CDR2 is SVGAGI. V dropped 5 bases and J dropped 2 bases, with 13 bases sitting between them. CDR3 region: CASSPRNPPYEQYF. Written as DNA, the CDR3 is TGTGCCAGCAGTCCAAGGAACCCCCCCTACGAGCAGTACTTC.

V is TRBV19 and J is TRBJ1-3; 9 positions match TRBD1. CDR1 and CDR2 from the germline V gene are LNHDA and SQIVND (reference sequence). J lost 2 bases, V lost 3 bases, and 8 bases had no gene match. This CDR3 contains 17 residues. CDR3 sequence reads: CASSMVWDREPGNTIYF. The CDR3 DNA reads TGTGCCAGTAGTATGGTCTGGGACAGGGAACCTGGAAACACCATATATTTT.

V gene TRBV28 combines with J gene TRBJ2-7; D might be TRBD1 or TRBD2, each matching 5 bases. In germline, CDR1 is MDHEN, CDR2 SYDVKM. This CDR3 is built from 12 residues. V lost 6 bases and J lost 12, with 18 bases in between. The CDR3 protein is CASSDLGTPGYF. CDR3 DNA: TGTGCCAGCAGCGATCTCGGGACCCCCGGGTACTTC.

The chain links TRBV28 to TRBJ1-1; the D is unclear. Deletions cut 2 bases from V and 0 bases from J, with 16 bases between. CDR1 is MDHEN, CDR2 SYDVKM, per germline. The CDR3 loop spans 17 amino acids. The CDR3 here is CASSLAPRTRMNTEAFF. Here the CDR3 DNA reads TGTGCCAGCAGTTTAGCCCCGCGGACCCGCATGAACACTGAAGCTTTCTTT.